This TCR beta chain emerged from a study of shared clonotypes between healthy human individuals. The CDR3 spans 14 residues. Germline CDR1 is MNHNY and CDR2 is SVGAGI (reference sequence). Trimming pared 6 bases from V and 4 bases from J, leaving 10 bases between. CD45RA+ naive and CD45RA-negative memory subsets were separated from CD4+ cells. Sequenced by immunoSEQ multiplex PCR; TCRdb stores in-frame clones only, minus some. The sample includes hundreds of thousands of clones, around 79% seen only once; the top ten take under 11%. The origin of this receptor is a man aged 25 to 45 in good health. This chain links TRBV6-6 with TRBJ1-6; perhaps TRBD1 as D (5 bases). Material for sequencing was memory CD4+ T cells sorted from blood. As for subset: CD45RA-negative fraction. CDR3 loop: CASSLRGYNSPLHF. The CDR3 region has the DNA TGTGCCAGCAGCCTGCGGGGGTATAATTCACCCCTCCACTTT.